This is a list of T cell receptor beta chains from one sample in a study of cytomegalovirus exposure and HLA in healthy donors. Produced via immunoSEQ multiplex PCR; TCRdb's table is partial and in-frame only. Among about 180,000 clones listed, 76% were seen once. Sequenced input: PBMCs. These TCRs come from a man between 18 and 35 years old in good health and CMV-seronegative. Each CDR3 is given with its conserved first and last residue. Each record gives: CDR3 DNA, CDR3 protein, J gene, CDR3 length, clone size, D gene, V gene. D genes are given only for firm matches. Clone size is shown for a subset of rows, as once, few, many or a class of expanded clone.

cdr3_nt: TGTGCCAGCAGTGGGGGCGCTGGGGCCAACGTCCTGACTTTC
cdr3_aa: CASSGGAGANVLTF
j_call: TRBJ2-6
cdr3_length: 14
clone_size: -
d_call: -
v_call: TRBV6-1

cdr3_nt: TGTGCCAGCAGGACAGTCCCGGCAGTAGCTTTCTTT
cdr3_aa: CASRTVPAVAFF
j_call: TRBJ1-1
cdr3_length: 12
clone_size: few
d_call: -
v_call: TRBV28

cdr3_nt: TGTGCCACCCGGGGACAGCCCGAAGCTTTCTTT
cdr3_aa: CATRGQPEAFF
j_call: TRBJ1-1
cdr3_length: 11
clone_size: many
d_call: TRBD1
v_call: TRBV28

cdr3_nt: TGTGCCAGCTCACCGGGGGACTTCCACACAGATACGCAGTATTTT
cdr3_aa: CASSPGDFHTDTQYF
j_call: TRBJ2-3
cdr3_length: 15
clone_size: -
d_call: -
v_call: TRBV18

cdr3_nt: TGCAGCGTTGCCCTCAGCTTGGGAGCTGGAGATACGCAGTATTTT
cdr3_aa: CSVALSLGAGDTQYF
j_call: TRBJ2-3
cdr3_length: 15
clone_size: -
d_call: -
v_call: TRBV29-1

cdr3_nt: TGTGCCAGCGAGACTAGCGGTCCCCCCTACACCGGGGAGCTGTTTTTT
cdr3_aa: CASETSGPPYTGELFF
j_call: TRBJ2-2
cdr3_length: 16
clone_size: -
d_call: TRBD2
v_call: TRBV2

cdr3_nt: TGCAGCGTTGTCGGGAGGGTAAGGGATACGCAGTATTTT
cdr3_aa: CSVVGRVRDTQYF
j_call: TRBJ2-3
cdr3_length: 13
clone_size: -
d_call: TRBD2
v_call: TRBV29-1

cdr3_nt: TGTGCCAGCAGAAGTCAGGGGACGAAAAATGAGCAGTTCTTC
cdr3_aa: CASRSQGTKNEQFF
j_call: TRBJ2-1
cdr3_length: 14
clone_size: -
d_call: -
v_call: TRBV28

cdr3_nt: TGTGCCAGTAGTATAGAGGCCAGGGTCCACGAGCAGTACTTC
cdr3_aa: CASSIEARVHEQYF
j_call: TRBJ2-7
cdr3_length: 14
clone_size: -
d_call: -
v_call: TRBV19

cdr3_nt: TGTGCCAGCAGTACCCTAGGACAGGGGAGTTCACCCCTCCACTTT
cdr3_aa: CASSTLGQGSSPLHF
j_call: TRBJ1-6
cdr3_length: 15
clone_size: -
d_call: TRBD1
v_call: TRBV28

cdr3_nt: TGTGCCAGCAGCCTACAGGGGGGAACTGAAGCTTTCTTT
cdr3_aa: CASSLQGGTEAFF
j_call: TRBJ1-1
cdr3_length: 13
clone_size: -
d_call: TRBD1
v_call: TRBV5-5

cdr3_nt: TGCAGCGTTGGGGGCGGGAGGGCGGGGGAGACCCAGTACTTC
cdr3_aa: CSVGGGRAGETQYF
j_call: TRBJ2-5
cdr3_length: 14
clone_size: -
d_call: TRBD2
v_call: TRBV29-1

cdr3_nt: TGTGCCAGCAGCCAAGGATCTGGGACAGGGGGAGATACGCAGTATTTT
cdr3_aa: CASSQGSGTGGDTQYF
j_call: TRBJ2-3
cdr3_length: 16
clone_size: -
d_call: TRBD1
v_call: TRBV4-2

cdr3_nt: TGTGCCAGCAGTGGCGGCATCGCCGGTTCACCCCTCCACTTT
cdr3_aa: CASSGGIAGSPLHF
j_call: TRBJ1-6
cdr3_length: 14
clone_size: once
d_call: -
v_call: TRBV6-1

cdr3_nt: TGCGCCAGCAGCCCAGTGGTAGCGGGAGGGCCGAACACAGATACGCAGTATTTT
cdr3_aa: CASSPVVAGGPNTDTQYF
j_call: TRBJ2-3
cdr3_length: 18
clone_size: -
d_call: TRBD2
v_call: TRBV4-1

cdr3_nt: TGTGCCAGCAGCCAGGGACTAGCGGGAGGGAGGGAGCAGTTCTTC
cdr3_aa: CASSQGLAGGREQFF
j_call: TRBJ2-1
cdr3_length: 15
clone_size: -
d_call: TRBD2
v_call: TRBV5-5

cdr3_nt: TGTGCCAGCAGCTTAGGGGGCATGGCCTCTAATTCACCCCTCCACTTT
cdr3_aa: CASSLGGMASNSPLHF
j_call: TRBJ1-6
cdr3_length: 16
clone_size: -
d_call: -
v_call: TRBV7-2

cdr3_nt: TGTGCCAGCAGTCACGGAGGTGCAGGCCCAACCTACGAGCAGTACTTC
cdr3_aa: CASSHGGAGPTYEQYF
j_call: TRBJ2-7
cdr3_length: 16
clone_size: -
d_call: -
v_call: TRBV9

cdr3_nt: TGTGCCAGCAGCGCAGGTCCGGGGGGCAATTTGGAGACCCAGTACTTC
cdr3_aa: CASSAGPGGNLETQYF
j_call: TRBJ2-5
cdr3_length: 16
clone_size: -
d_call: -
v_call: TRBV7-9

cdr3_nt: TGTGCCAGCAGCGGGGGGGTTAGCCATCCTAGCACAGATACGCAGTATTTT
cdr3_aa: CASSGGVSHPSTDTQYF
j_call: TRBJ2-3
cdr3_length: 17
clone_size: -
d_call: TRBD2
v_call: TRBV5-6

cdr3_nt: TGTGCCAGCAGGCGCCTCGAACAGGGCCACTATGGCTACACCTTC
cdr3_aa: CASRRLEQGHYGYTF
j_call: TRBJ1-2
cdr3_length: 15
clone_size: once
d_call: -
v_call: TRBV6-6

cdr3_nt: TGTGCCAGCTCACCGGGACAGGGGGCGACTGAAGCTTTCTTT
cdr3_aa: CASSPGQGATEAFF
j_call: TRBJ1-1
cdr3_length: 14
clone_size: once
d_call: TRBD1
v_call: TRBV18

cdr3_nt: TGTGCCAGCAGTTCCGCGGGTGGGGGGGCCTACGAGCAGTACTTC
cdr3_aa: CASSSAGGGAYEQYF
j_call: TRBJ2-7
cdr3_length: 15
clone_size: -
d_call: TRBD2
v_call: TRBV28

cdr3_nt: TGTGCCAGCAGTGAAGCGCACGGGGTCTATCAGCCCCAGCATTTT
cdr3_aa: CASSEAHGVYQPQHF
j_call: TRBJ1-5
cdr3_length: 15
clone_size: -
d_call: -
v_call: TRBV6-1